The 12 T cell receptor beta chains listed next were all sequenced from one sample in a study of CD8 T cells in ankylosing spondylitis. MiXCR, run by TCRdb on the 5' RACE reads, gives a single entry per CDR3 protein. The sample contains about 52,000 distinct CDR3 sequences, approximately 7% of which appear only once. Input material: blood, either unsorted or a sorted T cell fraction (not recorded which). The receptors were sampled from a female donor with ankylosing spondylitis or in good health (not recorded which).

This chain links TRBV3-1 with TRBJ1-5; D is perhaps TRBD1 (5 bases). The CDR3 covers 19 residues. Germline CDR1 and CDR2: LGHDT and YNNKEL (reference sequence). Trimming left V 11 bases short and J 2 bases short, with 31 bases between. The CDR3 nucleotides read TGTGCCTTCAGTTTAAACCTAGGGCAGGGAGGGTCAGGCAATCAGCCCCAGCATTTT. This sequence encodes CAFSLNLGQGGSGNQPQHF.

This clonotype was observed a few times. J is TRBJ2-4 and V is TRBV7-9, with D perhaps matching TRBD1 (5 bases). Germline CDR1 and CDR2: SEHNR and FQNEAQ (reference sequence). The CDR3 length is 15 residues. With 4 bases removed from V and 0 bases from J, the gap between germline ends came to 10 bases. The CDR3 nucleotides read TGTGCCAGCAGCTCACCGCAGGGAGCCAAAAACATTCAGTACTTC. It encodes CASSSPQGAKNIQYF.

This clonotype was found many times. The J gene is TRBJ2-2, the V gene TRBV15, with unresolved D. CDR1 is LNHNV and CDR2 is YYDKDF in the germline V gene (reference sequence). Trimming removed 4 bases from V and 3 bases from J, with 6 bases in between. This CDR3 contains 13 residues. CDR3 nucleotide sequence: TGTGCCACCAGCATGAGATACACCGGGGAGCTGTTTTTT. Its translation: CATSMRYTGELFF.

This clonotype was picked up a small number of times. The chain is built from TRBV7-9 and TRBJ2-7; D may be TRBD1 or TRBD2 (5 bases each). The V and J ends lost 1 base and 0 bases respectively, with 10 bases between them. CDR1 and CDR2 from the germline V gene are SEHNR and FQNEAQ (reference sequence). The CDR3 consists of 15 residues. This chain's CDR3 is CASSLVRDGSYEQYF. Here the CDR3 DNA reads TGTGCCAGCAGCTTAGTTAGGGACGGCTCCTACGAGCAGTACTTC.

The sample holds many counts of this clonotype. The rearrangement joins TRBV7-2 to TRBJ1-1; 7 nucleotides match TRBD1. Germline V gives CDR1 SGHTA, CDR2 FQGNSA. J lost 3 bases, V lost 5 bases, and 9 bases had no gene match. CDR3 size: 15 residues. The CDR3 nucleotides read TGTGCCAGCAGCCCACGGGACAGCTCCTACACTGAAGCTTTCTTT. Translation gives CASSPRDSSYTEAFF.

The chain uses TRBV5-1 and TRBJ2-3; D is unclear. The V gene lost 4 bases and the J gene lost 5 bases, with 8 bases spanning the gap. In germline, CDR1 is SGHRS, CDR2 YFSETQ. The CDR3 sequence is 12 residues long. The CDR3 DNA follows: TGCGCCAGCAGCCCGGTGCAAGATACGCAGTATTTT. Translated, it gives CASSPVQDTQYF.

This clonotype was seen repeatedly, ten times or more. The chain is built from TRBV6-2 or TRBV6-3 and TRBJ2-2; no clear D. Trimming took off 7 bases at V and 1 base at J, with 10 bases between the two ends. The CDR3 is 14 residues long. Germline V gene data show CDR1 as MNHEY and CDR2 as SVGEGT. The CDR3 nucleotides are TGTGCCAGCACTCAATGGCAGAACACCGGGGAGCTGTTTTTT. Residues: CASTQWQNTGELFF.

This clonotype was seen at least ten times. The rearrangement links TRBV12-3 or TRBV12-4 to TRBJ1-1, with D possibly matching TRBD1 (5 bases). The CDR3 has 15 residues. Trimming pared 4 bases from V and 4 bases from J, leaving 16 bases between. CDR3 sequence reads: CASSSPSGGGTEAFF. In nucleotides, the CDR3 is TGTGCCAGCAGTTCCCCCTCGGGGGGGGGCACTGAAGCTTTCTTT.

The table lists this clonotype with many counts. The chain carries TRBV6-1 and TRBJ1-6; weak D call: TRBD1 (5 bases). Trimming removed 5 bases at V and 4 bases at J, with 12 bases between. Germline V lookup: CDR1 MNHNS, CDR2 SASEGT. The CDR3 is 15 residues long. The CDR3 sequence: CASSRGDPYNSPLHF. As DNA, the CDR3 is TGTGCCAGCAGTAGGGGAGATCCTTATAATTCACCCCTCCACTTT.

This clonotype was observed at least ten times. The chain links TRBV3-1 to TRBJ2-1; no reliable D call. CDR3 size: 15 residues. Germline V CDR1 and CDR2: LGHDT, YNNKEL (reference sequence). V was trimmed by 1 base and J by 4 bases, leaving 11 bases between them. CDR3 in amino acids: CASSQGSGQYNEQFF. The CDR3 DNA reads as TGTGCCAGCAGCCAAGGGTCTGGTCAGTACAATGAGCAGTTCTTC.

This clonotype was seen repeatedly, ten times or more. This chain links TRBV12-3 or TRBV12-4 with TRBJ2-1; no firm D call. The CDR3 is 14 amino acids. Trimming left V 1 base short and J 1 base short, with 5 bases between. The CDR3 DNA is TGTGCCAGCAGTTTAGATGGATCCTACAATGAGCAGTTCTTC. Protein: CASSLDGSYNEQFF.

Many counts were recorded for this clonotype. The J gene is TRBJ2-2, the V gene TRBV7-7; 9 positions agree with TRBD1. CDR1 is SSHAT, CDR2 FNYEAQ, per germline (reference sequence). The CDR3 contains 15 residues. With 3 bases clipped from V and 3 bases from J, the junction kept 2 bases outside the gene matches. This CDR3 is CASSFGDRDTGELFF. CDR3 bases: TGTGCCAGCAGCTTTGGGGACAGGGACACCGGGGAGCTGTTTTTT.